These 7 T cell receptor beta chains came from one sample sequenced in a study of control samples from healthy donors and cancer patients. TCRdb's table, derived via immunoSEQ multiplex PCR, lists solely in-frame clones and lacks some. The sample records 250,000 to 300,000 clones, more than 65% being singletons. The sequencing sample was made of PBMCs. These receptors all come from a woman in her fifties or sixties with lung cancer.

The chain recombines TRBV9 with TRBJ2-1; 8 bases map to TRBD2. The V segment lost 0 bases and the J segment 8 bases; nucleotides outside the gene matches: 7. The germline V gene has CDR1 SGDLS and CDR2 YYNGEE. CDR3 length equals 15 residues. The CDR3 reads CASSVAPTSEYEQFF. The CDR3 nucleotides read TGTGCCAGCAGCGTAGCTCCGACTAGCGAGTATGAGCAGTTCTTC.

V usage is TRBV19 and J usage is TRBJ1-4; 10 bases are shared with TRBD1. The CDR3 is 17 amino acids. Germline V gives CDR1 LNHDA, CDR2 SQIVND (reference sequence). V lost 7 bases to trimming and J lost 8 bases; unmatched junction nucleotides: 16. The DNA for the CDR3 is TGTGCCAGTACCCCCGGGACAGGGGAAATGTGGAGCGAAAAACTGTTTTTT. Translating it yields CASTPGTGEMWSEKLFF.

The J gene is TRBJ1-6, the V gene TRBV11-2; tentative D call: TRBD1 (5 bases). CDR1 SGHAT and CDR2 FQNNGV come from the germline V gene. The CDR3 loop spans 15 amino acids. V dropped 6 bases and J dropped 0 bases, with 9 bases sitting between them. The CDR3 nucleotides are TGTGCCAGCAGGGGGACGGGCTCCTATAATTCACCCCTCCACTTT. This encodes CASRGTGSYNSPLHF.

This clone was found once. The V gene is TRBV5-1, the J gene TRBJ2-5; no reliable D call. The CDR3 covers 12 residues. V was trimmed by 4 bases and J by 1 base, leaving 5 bases between them. CDR1 is SGHRS, CDR2 YFSETQ, per germline. CDR3 bases: TGCGCCAGCAGCCGACGCCAAGAGACCCAGTACTTC. Its translation is CASSRRQETQYF.

This chain connects TRBV6-5 to TRBJ2-3, with D hard to call. The CDR3 consists of 14 residues. The ends were cut back, 6 bases at V and 2 bases at J, with 12 bases in the middle. Germline assignment: CDR1 MNHEY and CDR2 SVGAGI. The CDR3 spells CASRGIQLTDTQYF. CDR3 nucleotides: TGTGCCAGCAGGGGGATACAGCTCACAGATACGCAGTATTTT.

The V gene is TRBV1, the J gene TRBJ2-2; TRBD1, the table's D call, lacks a check against the DNA. TRBV1 is listed as a pseudogene. The CDR3 loop spans 17 amino acids. CDR3: CTSSQDTNRLCPGELFF. The CDR3 coding sequence is TGCACCAGCAGCCAAGATACGAACAGGTTGTGCCCCGGGGAGCTGTTTTTT.

The chain employs TRBV11-2 and TRBJ2-5; D not resolved. The CDR3 extends over 15 amino acids. Trimming stripped 4 bases from V and 0 bases from J, with 12 bases between. Germline CDR1 is SGHAT and CDR2 is FQNNGV. The CDR3 DNA is TGTGCCAGCAGCTCCCGGACGAGGTACCAAGAGACCCAGTACTTC. Amino acids: CASSSRTRYQETQYF.